Following are 17 T cell receptor beta chains from one sample sequenced in a study of cytomegalovirus exposure and HLA in healthy donors (TCRdb year 2017). The library relied on the immunoSEQ multiplex PCR assay. For the multiplex PCR, a mixture combining 60 forward primers for TCR Vbeta segments and 13 reverse primers for TCR Jbeta segments was used. Here the immuneACCESS table is served through TCRdb, limited to in-frame sequences with V and J called. Missing clones are a known gap in these copies; in checked studies unresolved V genes cover under half, and the rest lacks a known reason. The sample has some 100,000 clones on record, more than 60% of them singletons. The leading ten clones occupy more than 4.5% of the sample. The sequenced material came from PBMCs. The receptors were sampled from a woman between 18 and 29 years old in good health and CMV-seropositive.

The chain has TRBV5-1 and TRBJ1-5; 10 bases are a match to TRBD1. The germline gives CDR1 SGHRS, CDR2 YFSETQ. Losses at the gene ends were 0 bases for V and 2 bases for J; bases not matched to a gene: 2. The CDR3 spans 16 residues. The CDR3 bases are TGCGCCAGCAGCTTGGGCGGACAGGGGGGCAATCAGCCCCAGCATTTT. Translated: CASSLGGQGGNQPQHF. Variable domain in full (rest from reference TRBV5-1 and TRBJ1-5): KAGVTQTPRYLIKTRGQQVTLSCSPISGHRSVSWYQQTPGQGLQFLFEYFSETQRNKGNFPGRFSGRQFSNSRSEMNVSTLELGDSALYLCASSLGGQGGNQPQHFGDGTRLSIL.

This chain connects TRBV6-6 to TRBJ2-5, with TRBD1 matching over 9 bases. CDR1 is MNHNY and CDR2 is SVGAGI in the germline V gene (reference sequence). The V gene end was trimmed by 6 bases and the J gene end by 4 bases; junction bases not matched to a gene: 3. The length of the CDR3 is 13 residues. CDR3: CASSLDRGETQYF. The CDR3 DNA is TGTGCCAGCAGCCTGGACAGGGGAGAGACCCAGTACTTC.

The chain combines TRBV4-1 with TRBJ2-1; D possibly corresponds to TRBD2 (6 bases). Trimming cost V 1 base and J 1 base, with 23 bases left between them. Germline V gene data show CDR1 as MGHRA and CDR2 as YSYEKL. The CDR3 contains 20 residues. CDR3 nucleotides: TGCGCCAGCAGCCAAGTGGAGGGAGTAGGCCGTATAAGATCCTACAATGAGCAGTTCTTC. Translating it yields CASSQVEGVGRIRSYNEQFF.

The V and J genes are TRBV6-1 and TRBJ1-1; 8 bases map to TRBD1. V trimming: 3 bases; J trimming: 7 bases; junction bases outside the gene matches: 7. From germline, CDR1 is MNHNS and CDR2 SASEGT. The CDR3 is 14 amino acids. The chain's CDR3 is CASSETDRVIEAFF. DNA of the CDR3: TGTGCCAGCAGTGAGACGGACAGGGTGATTGAAGCTTTCTTT.

This clone showed up just once. This sequence joins TRBV30 and TRBJ2-4; D is unresolved. V was shortened by 4 bases and J by 0 bases, with 7 bases between the two germline ends. Germline-derived CDR1 and CDR2 are GTSNPN and SVGIG (reference sequence). The CDR3 runs 13 residues. CDR3 sequence reads: CAWNSLAKNIQYF. In DNA form, the CDR3 reads TGTGCCTGGAATTCATTAGCCAAAAACATTCAGTACTTC.

The CDR3: CASSFGFLGSGNLEQFF. The CDR3 nucleotides read TGTGCCAGCAGCTTCGGGTTTCTGGGTAGCGGGAACCTTGAGCAGTTCTTC. The chain links TRBV7-2 to TRBJ2-1; 8 bases map to TRBD2. CDR1 and CDR2 from the germline V gene are SGHTA and FQGNSA. V lost 3 bases, J lost 9 bases, and 16 bases stayed unmatched. This CDR3 comprises 17 residues. Drawing the rest from reference TRBV7-2 and TRBJ2-1, the complete variable domain is GAGVSQSPSNKVTEKGKDVELRCDPISGHTALYWYRQSLGQGLEFLIYFQGNSAPDKSGLPSDRFSAERTGGSVSTLTIQRTQQEDSAVYLCASSFGFLGSGNLEQFFGPGTRLTVL.

V is TRBV30 and J is TRBJ2-5; D possibly corresponds to TRBD2 (5 bases). Trimming pared 2 bases from V and 4 bases from J, leaving 11 bases between. The CDR3 contains 13 residues. CDR1 is GTSNPN, CDR2 SVGIG, per germline (reference sequence). The CDR3 spells CAWSYLGRETQYF. CDR3 in DNA: TGTGCCTGGAGTTATTTGGGGAGAGAGACCCAGTACTTC.

This clone was detected a few times. J is TRBJ2-1 and V is TRBV4-3; tentatively, D is TRBD2 (6 bases). The germline V and J ends were trimmed by 0 bases and 2 bases, with 14 bases remaining between them. The germline V gene has CDR1 LGHNA and CDR2 YSLEER. The CDR3 totals 17 residues. The CDR3 region has the DNA TGCGCCAGCAGCCAAGATCTCACGGGAGCCGCCTACAATGAGCAGTTCTTC. Residues: CASSQDLTGAAYNEQFF.

This chain uses TRBV7-8 with TRBJ2-3; TRBD2 agrees at 14 bases. V was clipped by 4 bases and J by 5 bases; unmatched bases: 8. Germline V CDR1 and CDR2: SGHVS, FQNEAQ. The CDR3 sequence is 17 residues long. CDR3 DNA: TGTGCCAGCAGCTCAGGACTAGCGGGAGGTGTGGGAGATACGCAGTATTTT. Translation gives CASSSGLAGGVGDTQYF.

The sample holds one count of this clone. The chain has TRBV28 and TRBJ2-7; perhaps TRBD1 as D (6 bases). This CDR3 region has 14 residues. Germline assignment: CDR1 MDHEN and CDR2 SYDVKM. Between the trimmed V and J ends, which lost 5 bases and 3 bases, there was a span of 14 bases. The CDR3 nucleotides read TGTGCCAGCAGTAGACCTACAGGGTACTACGAGCAGTACTTC. The encoded protein is CASSRPTGYYEQYF.

V usage is TRBV5-5 and J usage is TRBJ1-4, with D tentatively TRBD1 (6 bases). The V and J ends lost 1 base and 8 bases respectively, with 12 bases between them. CDR3 length: 14 residues. Germline values: CDR1 SGHKS, CDR2 YYEKEE (reference sequence). This chain's CDR3 is CASSLSQGDEKLFF. For the CDR3, the DNA is TGTGCCAGCAGCTTGTCACAGGGAGACGAAAAACTGTTTTTT.

This sequence joins TRBV7-9 and TRBJ1-3, with D unresolved. Germline-derived CDR1 and CDR2 are SEHNR and FQNEAQ (reference sequence). The CDR3 consists of 16 residues. V was cut by 5 bases and J by 1 base, with 15 bases left in between. CDR3 protein: CASSDAGRRSGNTIYF. CDR3 in DNA: TGTGCCAGCAGCGATGCAGGTAGAAGATCTGGAAACACCATATATTTT.

The J gene is TRBJ2-3, the V gene TRBV28; 13 nucleotides align to TRBD2. There are 17 residues in the CDR3. V lost 6 bases and J lost 7; bases outside the gene matches: 13. The germline V gene encodes CDR1 MDHEN and CDR2 SYDVKM. CDR3 amino acids: CASSLSGLAGPAHTQYF. CDR3 coding DNA: TGTGCCAGCAGCCTTTCGGGACTAGCGGGACCCGCACATACGCAGTATTTT.

The chain uses TRBV10-3 and TRBJ2-1, with D unresolved. CDR1 ENHRY and CDR2 SYGVKD come from the germline V gene. Trimming took 4 bases from V and 5 from J, leaving 21 bases between them. The CDR3 has 17 residues. The CDR3 reads CAISGPPLTLSHNEQFF. The CDR3 nucleotides read TGTGCCATCAGTGGGCCCCCCCTTACCCTTTCCCACAATGAGCAGTTCTTC.

This clone was counted many times. This rearrangement joins TRBV30 to TRBJ2-5, with D hard to call. The germline V gene has CDR1 GTSNPN and CDR2 SVGIG (reference sequence). The length of the CDR3 is 12 residues. V lost 3 bases and J 0 bases, leaving 5 bases between the germline ends. CDR3 sequence: CAWRQYQETQYF. The CDR3 nucleotides are TGTGCCTGGAGACAGTACCAAGAGACCCAGTACTTC.

In this sample, this clone turned up once. The J gene is TRBJ1-4, the V gene TRBV2; D is unresolved. Trimming pared 7 bases from V and 3 bases from J, leaving 12 bases between. The germline gives CDR1 SNHLY, CDR2 FYNNEI. CDR3 length: 14 residues. Here the CDR3 reads CASNFLAANEKLFF. As DNA, the CDR3 is TGTGCCAGCAATTTTCTCGCAGCTAATGAAAAACTGTTTTTT.

V is TRBV4-1 and J is TRBJ2-1; D is possibly TRBD2 (5 bases). The V end was cut by 0 bases, the J end by 9 bases, with 12 bases between. The CDR3 loop spans 14 amino acids. Looked up from germline, CDR1 is MGHRA and CDR2 is YSYEKL. CDR3: CASSQERAVVEQFF. The CDR3 DNA reads TGCGCCAGCAGCCAAGAGCGAGCGGTCGTTGAGCAGTTCTTC.